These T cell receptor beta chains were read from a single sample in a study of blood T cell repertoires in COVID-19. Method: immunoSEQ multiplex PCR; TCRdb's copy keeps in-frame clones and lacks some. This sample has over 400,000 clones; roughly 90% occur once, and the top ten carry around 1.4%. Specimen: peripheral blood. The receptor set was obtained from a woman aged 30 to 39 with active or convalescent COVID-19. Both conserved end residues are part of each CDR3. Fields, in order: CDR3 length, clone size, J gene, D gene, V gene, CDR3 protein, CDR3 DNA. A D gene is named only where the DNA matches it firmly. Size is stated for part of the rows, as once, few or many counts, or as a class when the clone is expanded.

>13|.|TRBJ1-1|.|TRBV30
CAWNNRMNTEAFF
TGTGCCTGGAATAACAGGATGAACACTGAAGCTTTCTTT
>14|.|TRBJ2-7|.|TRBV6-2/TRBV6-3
CASSYRQPSYEQYF
TGTGCCAGCAGTTACCGACAGCCCTCCTACGAGCAGTACTTC
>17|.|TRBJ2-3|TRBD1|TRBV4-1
CASSQAVRTGPADTQYF
TGCGCCAGCAGCCAAGCCGTAAGGACAGGGCCGGCAGATACGCAGTATTTT
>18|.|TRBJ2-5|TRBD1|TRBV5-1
CASSSPPGGVLKGETQYF
TGCGCCAGCAGCTCCCCCCCAGGGGGCGTCTTGAAGGGAGAGACCCAGTACTTC
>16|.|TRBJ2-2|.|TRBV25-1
CASSEGGGFRTGELFF
TGTGCCAGCAGTGAAGGCGGGGGCTTTAGGACCGGGGAGCTGTTTTTT
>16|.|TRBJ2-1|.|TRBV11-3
CASSLEGASSYNEQFF
TGTGCCAGCAGCTTAGAAGGGGCGAGCTCCTACAATGAGCAGTTCTTC
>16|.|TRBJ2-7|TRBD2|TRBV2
CASRHPLLAGTYEQYF
TGTGCCAGCAGACACCCTTTACTAGCGGGAACCTACGAGCAGTACTTC
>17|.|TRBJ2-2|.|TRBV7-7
CASSQGMSGTNTGELFF
TGTGCCAGCAGTCAGGGAATGTCTGGGACGAACACCGGGGAGCTGTTTTTT
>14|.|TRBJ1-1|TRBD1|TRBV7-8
CASSFLQGGTEAFF
TGTGCCAGCAGCTTCCTACAGGGGGGTACTGAAGCTTTCTTT
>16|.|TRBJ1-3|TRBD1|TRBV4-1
CASSQDWDRAGNTIYF
TGCGCCAGCAGCCAAGATTGGGACAGGGCTGGAAACACCATATATTTT
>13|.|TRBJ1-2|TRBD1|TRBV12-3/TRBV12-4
CASTPQGAQGYTF
TGTGCCAGCACCCCCCAGGGGGCTCAAGGCTACACCTTC
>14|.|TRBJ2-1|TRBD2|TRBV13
CASSIRTRANEQFF
TGTGCCAGCAGCATCAGGACTAGAGCCAATGAGCAGTTCTTC
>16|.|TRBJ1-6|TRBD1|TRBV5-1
CASSLGYRGRDSPLHF
TGCGCCAGCAGCTTGGGTTACAGGGGTCGTGACTCACCCCTCCACTTT
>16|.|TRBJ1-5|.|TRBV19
CASSTSGVRSNQPQHF
TGTGCCAGTAGTACGAGCGGGGTTCGAAGCAATCAGCCCCAGCATTTT
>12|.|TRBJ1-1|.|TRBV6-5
CASSSRYTEAFF
TGTGCCAGCAGTTCCAGGTACACTGAAGCTTTCTTT
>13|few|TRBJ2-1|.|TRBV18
CASSPTVYNEQFF
TGTGCCAGCTCACCTACAGTGTACAATGAGCAGTTCTTC
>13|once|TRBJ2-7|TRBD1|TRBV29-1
CSVEGQGTYEQYF
TGCAGCGTTGAGGGACAGGGGACCTACGAGCAGTACTTC
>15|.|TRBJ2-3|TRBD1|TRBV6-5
CASSYSGTGRDTQYF
TGTGCCAGCAGTTACTCCGGGACAGGCCGTGATACGCAGTATTTT
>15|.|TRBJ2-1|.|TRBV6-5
CATQAADYDNNEQFF
TGTGCCACCCAAGCTGCGGACTACGACAACAATGAGCAGTTCTTC
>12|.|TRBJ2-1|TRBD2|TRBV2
CASSDGTRRQFF
TGTGCCAGCAGTGATGGGACTAGACGGCAGTTCTTC
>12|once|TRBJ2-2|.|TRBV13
CASSTSTGELFF
TGTGCCAGCAGCACTAGCACCGGGGAGCTGTTTTTT
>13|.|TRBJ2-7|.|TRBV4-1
CASSQGAIYEQYF
TGCGCCAGCAGCCAAGGGGCCATCTACGAGCAGTACTTC
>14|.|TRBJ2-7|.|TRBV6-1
CASSEAQGGDEQYF
TGTGCCAGCAGTGAAGCTCAGGGTGGCGACGAGCAGTACTTC
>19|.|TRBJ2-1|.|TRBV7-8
CASSQSMGGNSLRGNEQFF
TGTGCCAGCAGCCAGTCTATGGGCGGGAACTCCCTACGGGGGAATGAGCAGTTCTTC
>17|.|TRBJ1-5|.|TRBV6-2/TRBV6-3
CASSPDYRVSGNQPQHF
TGTGCCAGCAGTCCCGACTACAGGGTAAGCGGCAATCAGCCCCAGCATTTT
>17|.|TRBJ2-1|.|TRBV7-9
CASSLEGAPEPDYEQFF
TGTGCCAGCAGCTTAGAAGGGGCTCCGGAGCCCGACTATGAGCAGTTCTTC
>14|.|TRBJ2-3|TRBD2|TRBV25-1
CASSDSGGVDTQYF
TGTGCCAGCAGTGACTCGGGAGGGGTAGATACGCAGTATTTT
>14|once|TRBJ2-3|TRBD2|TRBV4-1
CASSLASGGDTQYF
TGCGCCAGCAGCCTGGCTAGCGGGGGGGATACGCAGTATTTT
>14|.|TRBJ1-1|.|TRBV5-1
CASSEGGSFTEAFF
TGCGCCAGCAGCGAAGGGGGATCCTTCACTGAAGCTTTCTTT
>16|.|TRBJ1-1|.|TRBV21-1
CASSTRQGRLNTEAFF
TGTGCCAGCAGCACACGACAGGGACGGCTGAACACTGAAGCTTTCTTT
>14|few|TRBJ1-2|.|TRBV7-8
CASSLGASNYGYTF
TGTGCCAGCAGCTTAGGGGCATCTAACTATGGCTACACCTTC
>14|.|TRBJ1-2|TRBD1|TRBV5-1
CASSSGTGVYGYTF
TGCGCCAGCAGTTCCGGGACAGGGGTCTATGGCTACACCTTC
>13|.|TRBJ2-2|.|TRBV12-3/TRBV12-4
CASRRVMTGELFF
TGTGCCAGCAGGCGTGTAATGACCGGGGAGCTGTTTTTT
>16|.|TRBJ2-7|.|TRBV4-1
CASSQEDRRLTYEQYF
TGCGCCAGCAGCCAAGAGGACAGACGGCTTACCTACGAGCAGTACTTC
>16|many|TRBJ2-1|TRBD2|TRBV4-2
CASSQDERGNYNEQFF
TGTGCCAGCAGCCAAGACGAGCGGGGGAACTACAATGAGCAGTTCTTC
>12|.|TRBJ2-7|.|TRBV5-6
CASSFRSYEQYF
TGTGCCAGCAGTTTCAGGTCCTACGAGCAGTACTTC
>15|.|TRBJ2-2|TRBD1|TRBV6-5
CASTVQGVNTGELFF
TGTGCCAGCACGGTCCAGGGGGTGAACACCGGGGAGCTGTTTTTT
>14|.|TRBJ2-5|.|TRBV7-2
CASSLYRYQETQYF
TGTGCCAGCAGCTTGTATCGTTACCAAGAGACCCAGTACTTC
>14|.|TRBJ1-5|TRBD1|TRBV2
CASSTDRYNQPQHF
TGTGCCAGCAGTACGGACAGGTACAATCAGCCCCAGCATTTT